This TCR beta chain was recorded in a study of Ad26.COV2.S vaccination and SARS-CoV-2 variants. The treatment is: 15 to 20 received Ad26.COV2.S at low or high dose, single or two shots; about 5 received placebo; per-sample allocation not given. Day 63 after the first injection of vaccine or placebo was the sampling time. Clones were read by immunoSEQ multiplex PCR, and TCRdb kept only the in-frame ones, dropping some. The sample includes roughly 400,000 clones, about 90% of them seen just once. Study results and limitations: Total responses of T cells may have been underestimated by the analyses of TCR breadth and depth.

The CDR3 spans 17 residues. V was pared by 3 bases and J by 1 base, with 5 bases of the junction left unmatched. Germline-derived CDR1 and CDR2 are LGHNA and YSLEER. To note about this clone: Its target is unknown.

The source material was peripheral blood, sampled in a trial of Ad26.COV2.S vaccine versus placebo. This sequence originates from a person aged 18-65 years who received the Ad26.COV2.S COVID-19 vaccine or a placebo. The rearrangement uses TRBV4-3 and TRBJ2-5, with 13 bases lining up with TRBD2. The CDR3 DNA sequence: TGCGCCAGCAGCCAGGGACTAGCGGGAATGTTCCAAGAGACCCAGTACTTC. The encoded protein is CASSQGLAGMFQETQYF.